This paragraph reports one TCR beta chain. The protocol was immunoSEQ multiplex PCR, while the TCRdb copy is restricted to in-frame clones and leaves out a portion. The sample carries fewer than 350,000 clones, roughly 89% recorded once. Participants, about 18 to 90 years old, spanned around 25 US areas. Each participant's cohort was designated according to participant-reported clinical history. These data belong to a study of blood T cell repertoires in COVID-19. Study details: There were acute and convalescent COVID-19 samples, and they came from the United States, Italy and Spain. T cells, B-cell-depleted T cells, or PBMCs provided the cDNA or gDNA that served as material.

Deletions cut 4 bases from V and 3 bases from J, with 4 bases between. This CDR3 is built from 11 residues. In germline, CDR1 is MGHDK, CDR2 SYGVNS. The sequencing input was PBMCs or T cells enriched from blood (not recorded which). The chain links TRBV25-1 to TRBJ2-7; no definite D call. The receptor was derived from a woman aged 40 to 55 who had recovered from COVID-19. Written as DNA, the CDR3 is TGTGCCAGCAGTGGGCTCTACGAGCAGTACTTC. It is translated as CASSGLYEQYF.